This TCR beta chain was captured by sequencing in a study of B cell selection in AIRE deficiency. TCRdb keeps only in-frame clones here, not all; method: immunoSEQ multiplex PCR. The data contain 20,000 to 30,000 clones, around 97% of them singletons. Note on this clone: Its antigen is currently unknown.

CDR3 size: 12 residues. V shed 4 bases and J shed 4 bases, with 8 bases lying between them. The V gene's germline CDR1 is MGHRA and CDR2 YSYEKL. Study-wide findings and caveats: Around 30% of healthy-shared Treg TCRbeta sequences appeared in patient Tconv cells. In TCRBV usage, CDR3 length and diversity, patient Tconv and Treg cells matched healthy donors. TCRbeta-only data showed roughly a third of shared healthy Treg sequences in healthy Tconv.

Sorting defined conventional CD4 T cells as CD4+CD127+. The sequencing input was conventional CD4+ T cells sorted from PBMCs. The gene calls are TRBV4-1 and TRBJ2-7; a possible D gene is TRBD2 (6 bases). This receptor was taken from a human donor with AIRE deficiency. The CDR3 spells CASSPGGYEQYF. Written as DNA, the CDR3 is TGCGCCAGCAGCCCCGGAGGGTACGAGCAGTACTTC.